The 13 T cell receptor beta chains below come from one sample, sequenced in a study of T cell changes during pregnancy in multiple sclerosis. Some clones are missing from TCRdb's copy, which holds only in-frame ones; the method was immunoSEQ multiplex PCR. The table lists tens of thousands of clones, 80% to 95% of them singletons. Sequenced material: peripheral blood, taken after pregnancy. The receptors stem from a female donor with multiple sclerosis, enrolled in a pregnancy study.

The rearrangement uses TRBV21-1 and TRBJ1-3; the D call in the table, TRBD1, was not verified against the DNA. TRBV21-1 has pseudogene status. The CDR3 contains 16 residues. DNA of the CDR3: TGTGCCAGCAGCAAGGACCGGACAGGGACCGGAAACACCATATATTTT. Its protein product is CASSKDRTGTGNTIYF.

The gene calls are TRBV7-2 and TRBJ1-1; D is unresolved. CDR1 is SGHTA, CDR2 FQGNSA, per germline. V lost 3 bases to trimming and J lost 5 bases, with 13 bases between them. The CDR3 is 14 amino acids. The CDR3 loop reads CASSLLLAVTEAFF. In nucleotides, the CDR3 is TGTGCCAGCAGCTTGCTTCTCGCGGTGACTGAAGCTTTCTTT.

The V gene is TRBV2, the J gene TRBJ1-5, with 10 bases matching TRBD1. The V gene's germline CDR1 is SNHLY and CDR2 FYNNEI. The CDR3 spans 14 residues. The V segment lost 6 bases and the J segment 6 bases; nucleotides outside the gene matches: 5. The CDR3 DNA follows: TGTGCCAGCAGGGGACAGGGGATTCGTCAGCCCCAGCATTTT. Its protein is CASRGQGIRQPQHF.

The V and J genes are TRBV14 and TRBJ1-2; the D gene is possibly TRBD1 (5 bases). With 6 bases removed from V and 4 bases from J, the gap between germline ends came to 12 bases. The germline CDR1 and CDR2 sequences are SGHDN and FVKESK. CDR3 length equals 13 residues. CDR3 region: CASRAGSAYGYTF. In nucleotides, the CDR3 is TGTGCCAGCAGGGCAGGGTCTGCCTATGGCTACACCTTC.

The chain is built from TRBV4-2 and TRBJ2-2; perhaps TRBD2 as D (5 bases). V shed 0 bases and J shed 8 bases, with 13 bases lying between them. Germline V gene lookup returns CDR1 LGHNA and CDR2 YNFKEQ. There are 15 residues in the CDR3. In DNA form, the CDR3 reads TGTGCCAGCAGCCAAGATATGGCCAGGACTGGGGAGCTGTTTTTT. Amino acid sequence: CASSQDMARTGELFF.

This clone occurred once. This chain connects TRBV6-5 to TRBJ1-1; D perhaps matches TRBD1 (6 bases). Germline CDR1 reads MNHEY; CDR2 reads SVGAGI. Trimming took 6 bases from V and 1 from J, leaving 15 bases between them. The CDR3 is 15 residues long. The CDR3 region is CASSLSGVSNTEAFF. The CDR3 nucleotides read TGTGCCAGCAGCTTATCAGGGGTCTCGAACACTGAAGCTTTCTTT.

The chain joins TRBV25-1 to TRBJ1-3, with 10 bases that match TRBD1. After removal of 6 bases from V and 2 bases from J, the junction contained 4 bases not matched to a gene. The germline V gene encodes CDR1 MGHDK and CDR2 SYGVNS. This CDR3 contains 15 residues. CDR3 amino acids: CASRETGGTGNTIYF. DNA for the CDR3: TGTGCCAGCAGGGAGACAGGGGGCACTGGAAACACCATATATTTT.

The V call is TRBV19, the J call TRBJ2-3; TRBD2 matches 8 bases. V gave up 4 bases and J gave up 1 base; unmatched junction bases: 13. Germline assignment: CDR1 LNHDA and CDR2 SQIVND (reference sequence). This CDR3 contains 18 residues. As DNA, the CDR3 is TGTGCCAGTAGTAAGGGGGTGACTAGCGTAGCGGGCACAGATACGCAGTATTTT. Translation gives CASSKGVTSVAGTDTQYF.

This chain connects TRBV18 to TRBJ2-6; 8 bases fit TRBD2. With 0 bases clipped from V and 4 bases from J, the junction kept 2 bases outside the gene matches. In germline, CDR1 is KGHSH, CDR2 LQKENI. The CDR3 runs to 16 residues. The CDR3 reads CASSPPSGEGANVLTF. In nucleotides, the CDR3 is TGTGCCAGCTCACCACCTAGCGGGGAGGGGGCCAACGTCCTGACTTTC.

The chain joins TRBV28 to TRBJ1-5; a possible D gene is TRBD1 (6 bases). In germline, CDR1 is MDHEN, CDR2 SYDVKM. The CDR3 consists of 14 residues. V was trimmed by 8 bases and J by 2 bases, leaving 13 bases between them. The CDR3 loop reads CASRLSGGNQPQHF. CDR3 nucleotide sequence: TGTGCCAGCCGTCTCTCAGGGGGCAATCAGCCCCAGCATTTT.

CDR3 in DNA: TGTGCCAGCAGTTACACCCAGGGGACCCGCGGCTACACCTTC. This translates into CASSYTQGTRGYTF. This chain connects TRBV6-5 to TRBJ1-2; D is possibly TRBD1 (6 bases). V was trimmed by 2 bases and J by 8 bases, leaving 15 bases between them. Germline CDR1 and CDR2: MNHEY and SVGAGI. There are 14 residues in the CDR3.

A single count supports this clone. J is TRBJ2-3 and V is TRBV7-9, with D possibly being TRBD2 (7 bases). Germline V gene lookup returns CDR1 SEHNR and CDR2 FQNEAQ (reference sequence). The CDR3 is made up of 15 amino acids. V gave up 5 bases and J gave up 2 bases, with 14 bases separating them. The CDR3 protein is CASSRTRGATDTQYF. The DNA of the CDR3 is TGTGCCAGCAGCAGAACTCGGGGGGCCACAGATACGCAGTATTTT.

The chain combines TRBV5-4 with TRBJ2-7; 9 nucleotides agree with TRBD2. The CDR3 has 19 residues. The V and J ends lost 0 bases and 0 bases, in that order; junction bases with no gene match: 13. Germline assignment: CDR1 SGHNT and CDR2 YYREEE (reference sequence). For the CDR3, the DNA is TGTGCCAGCAGCTTGGGTTTCGAGGCTAGCGGGGCTAGCTCCTACGAGCAGTACTTC. It yields the protein CASSLGFEASGASSYEQYF.